A selection of T cell receptor beta chains follows, all from one sample in a study of T cell repertoires in cytomegalovirus infection. Their specific antigens are unknown. Using its own MiXCR run on the reads, TCRdb lists one record per CDR3 protein. Here the sample spans 350,000 to 400,000 distinct CDR3 sequences, about a third being singletons. The sequenced sample was cultured PBMCs, obtained from culture after CMV antigen stimulation. These receptors were obtained from a human donor in good health (CMV status not recorded). Some clones in this sample may be carry-over from other donors' samples. Both conserved end residues are part of each CDR3.

j_gene | v_gene | CDR3aa
TRBJ1-1 | TRBV18 | CASSSQLQGATEAFF
TRBJ2-1 | TRBV20-1 | CSARDRARDPYNEQFF
TRBJ2-3 | TRBV7-4 | CASSPTVLSTDTQYF
TRBJ2-3 | TRBV7-2 | CASIRLAAAGGTQYF
TRBJ2-1 | TRBV19 | CASREARAGPSSYNEQFF
TRBJ1-1 | TRBV7-9 | CASSFRPGATMNTEAFF
TRBJ1-1 | TRBV28 | CASSLPEYTEAFF
TRBJ1-2 | TRBV13 | CASSSLPQGNYGYTF
TRBJ2-1 | TRBV7-9 | CASRTLGEGRGNEQFF
TRBJ2-5 | TRBV6-2/TRBV6-3 | CASTLTDLLAETQYF
TRBJ2-4 | TRBV4-1 | CASSPGVAGGGAKNIQYF
TRBJ1-2 | TRBV12-3/TRBV12-4 | CASSSMSHPYGYTF
TRBJ1-1 | TRBV7-8 | CASSLRKGEAFF
TRBJ2-1 | TRBV7-2 | CATGGLAGEGGEQFF
TRBJ1-4 | TRBV19 | CASRDTPTNEKLFF
TRBJ2-3 | TRBV10-3 | CAISESAAGLTDTQYF
TRBJ2-5 | TRBV4-1 | CASSQDRTGGLHLESQYF
TRBJ1-4 | TRBV7-8 | CASSSMDVRGKLFF
TRBJ2-1 | TRBV7-2 | CASSATSGSTYEQFF
TRBJ2-5 | TRBV7-8 | CASRTGGETQYF
TRBJ2-3 | TRBV14 | CASSQDLAGARSDTQYF
TRBJ1-5 | TRBV20-1 | CSATTGAQPQHF
TRBJ1-2 | TRBV19 | CASTTNRVRGYGYTF
TRBJ1-2 | TRBV7-9 | CASSLASGAYGYTF
TRBJ2-7 | TRBV7-2 | CASSPFPSAYEQYF
TRBJ2-5 | TRBV19 | CASSVGTGPGETQYF
TRBJ2-1 | TRBV4-1 | CASSLIHSGSPGNEQFF
TRBJ2-2 | TRBV20-1 | CSATAGAIAGELFF
TRBJ2-1 | TRBV7-6 | CASSGQDRPGDEQFF